This entry is about one T cell receptor (beta chain). Its specificity is not known. The source of the sample is a study of T cell responses to AZD1222 COVID-19 vaccine. The table came from immunoSEQ multiplex PCR; TCRdb's copy has only in-frame clones and leaves some out. The sample yields around 80,000 clones, around 82% seen once. This CDR3 is built from 15 residues. CDR1 and CDR2 from the germline V gene are MDHEN and SYDVKM. The V and J ends lost 6 bases and 7 bases respectively, with 21 bases between them. Study observations and caveats: The study found vaccine-associated CD4 TCRs spanning spike, dominant at 160-218 and 743-854.

V and J are TRBV28 and TRBJ1-2; D is ambiguous. The sequencing used peripheral blood, collected 28 days after the second AZD1222 dose. This receptor was identified in an adult who received the AZD1222 COVID-19 vaccine. CDR3 residues: CASSPYAGSPIGYTF. CDR3 in DNA: TGTGCCAGCAGCCCTTATGCAGGCAGCCCCATTGGCTACACCTTC.